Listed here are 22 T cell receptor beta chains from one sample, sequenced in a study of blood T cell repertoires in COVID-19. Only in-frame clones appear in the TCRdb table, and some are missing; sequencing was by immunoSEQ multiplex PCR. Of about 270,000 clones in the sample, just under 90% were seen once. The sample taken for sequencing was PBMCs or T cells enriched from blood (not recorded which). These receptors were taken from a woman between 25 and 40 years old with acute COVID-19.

The CDR3 DNA reads TGTGCCAGCAGCCCCCGAGGGGGGGGAGAAAAACTGTTTTTT. This encodes CASSPRGGGEKLFF. The V and J genes are TRBV7-9 and TRBJ1-4, with D possibly being TRBD1 (6 bases). With 5 bases removed from V and 8 bases from J, the gap between germline ends came to 15 bases. The CDR3 length is 14 residues. Germline CDR1 is SEHNR and CDR2 is FQNEAQ (reference sequence).

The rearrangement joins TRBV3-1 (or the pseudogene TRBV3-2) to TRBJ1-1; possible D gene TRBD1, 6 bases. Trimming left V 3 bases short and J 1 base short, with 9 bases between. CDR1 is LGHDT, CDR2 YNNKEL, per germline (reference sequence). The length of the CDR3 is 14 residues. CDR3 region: CASSHWTENTEAFF. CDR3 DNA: TGTGCCAGCAGCCACTGGACAGAGAACACTGAAGCTTTCTTT.

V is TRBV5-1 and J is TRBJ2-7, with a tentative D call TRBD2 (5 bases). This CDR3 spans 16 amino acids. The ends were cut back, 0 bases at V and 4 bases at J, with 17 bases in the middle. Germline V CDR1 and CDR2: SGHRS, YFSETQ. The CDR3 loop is CASSLAASFRSYEQYF. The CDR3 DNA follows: TGCGCCAGCAGCTTGGCCGCTAGCTTCCGATCGTACGAGCAGTACTTC.

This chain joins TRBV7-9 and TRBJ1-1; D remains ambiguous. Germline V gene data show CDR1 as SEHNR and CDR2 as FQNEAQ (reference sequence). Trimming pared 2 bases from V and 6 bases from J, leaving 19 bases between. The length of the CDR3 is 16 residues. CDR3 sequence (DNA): TGTGCCAGCAGCTTATATACCGGTTCTGAGTCCCCTGAAGCTTTCTTT. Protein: CASSLYTGSESPEAFF. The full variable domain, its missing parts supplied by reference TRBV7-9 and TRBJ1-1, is DTGVSQNPRHKITKRGQNVTFRCDPISEHNRLYWYRQTLGQGPEFLTYFQNEAQLEKSRLLSDRFSAERPKGSFSTLEIQRTEQGDSAMYLCASSLYTGSESPEAFFGQGTRLTVV.

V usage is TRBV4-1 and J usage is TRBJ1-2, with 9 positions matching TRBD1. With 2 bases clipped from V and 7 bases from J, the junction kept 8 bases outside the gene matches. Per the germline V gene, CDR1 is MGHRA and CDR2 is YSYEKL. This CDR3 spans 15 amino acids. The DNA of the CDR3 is TGCGCCAGCAGCCAACCGGGACAGGGAGTGCGTGGCTACACCTTC. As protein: CASSQPGQGVRGYTF.

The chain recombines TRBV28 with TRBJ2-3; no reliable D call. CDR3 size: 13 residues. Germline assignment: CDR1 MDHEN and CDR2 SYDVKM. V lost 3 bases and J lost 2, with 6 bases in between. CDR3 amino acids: CASSLRNTDTQYF. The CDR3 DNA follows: TGTGCCAGCAGTTTGCGCAACACAGATACGCAGTATTTT.

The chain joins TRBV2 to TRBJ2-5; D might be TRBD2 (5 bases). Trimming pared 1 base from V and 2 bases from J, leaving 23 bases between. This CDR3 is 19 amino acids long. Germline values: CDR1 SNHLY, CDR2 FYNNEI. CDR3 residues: CASSEGWTEGYRYQETQYF. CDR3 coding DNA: TGTGCCAGCAGTGAAGGCTGGACCGAGGGATACAGATATCAAGAGACCCAGTACTTC.

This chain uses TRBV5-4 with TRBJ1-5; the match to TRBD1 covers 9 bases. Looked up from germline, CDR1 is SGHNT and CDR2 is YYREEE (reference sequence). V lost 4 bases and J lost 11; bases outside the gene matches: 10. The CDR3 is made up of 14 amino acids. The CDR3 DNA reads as TGTGCCAGCAGCGAACACACAGGGGGCCAGGCCCAGCATTTT. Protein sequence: CASSEHTGGQAQHF.

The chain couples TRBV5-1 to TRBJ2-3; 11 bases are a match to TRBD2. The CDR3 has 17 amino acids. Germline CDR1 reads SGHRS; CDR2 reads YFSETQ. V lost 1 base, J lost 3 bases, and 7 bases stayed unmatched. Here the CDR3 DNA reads TGCGCCAGCAGCTTGCCTTTAGCGGGAGGGAGTACAGATACGCAGTATTTT. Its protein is CASSLPLAGGSTDTQYF.

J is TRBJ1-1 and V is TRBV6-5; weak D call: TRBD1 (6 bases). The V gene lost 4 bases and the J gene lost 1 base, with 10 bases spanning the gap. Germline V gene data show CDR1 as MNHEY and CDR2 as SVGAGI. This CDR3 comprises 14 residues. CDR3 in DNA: TGTGCCAGCAGTTGGACAGTTGAGAACACTGAAGCTTTCTTT. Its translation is CASSWTVENTEAFF.

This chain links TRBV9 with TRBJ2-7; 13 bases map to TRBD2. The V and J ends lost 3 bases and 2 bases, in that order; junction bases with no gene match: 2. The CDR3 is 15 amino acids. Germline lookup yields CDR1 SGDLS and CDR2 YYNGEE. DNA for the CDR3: TGTGCCAGCAGCGAAGGGACTAGCGGGACCTACGAGCAGTACTTC. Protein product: CASSEGTSGTYEQYF. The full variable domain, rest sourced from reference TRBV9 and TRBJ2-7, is DSGVTQTPKHLITATGQRVTLRCSPRSGDLSVYWYQQSLDQGLQFLIQYYNGEERAKGNILERFSAQQFPDLHSELNLSSLELGDSALYFCASSEGTSGTYEQYFGPGTRLTVT.

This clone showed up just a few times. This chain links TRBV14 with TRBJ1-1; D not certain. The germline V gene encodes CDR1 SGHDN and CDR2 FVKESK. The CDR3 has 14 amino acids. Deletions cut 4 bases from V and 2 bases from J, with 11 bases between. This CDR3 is CASSPLQANTEAFF. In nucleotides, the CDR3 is TGTGCCAGCAGCCCCCTCCAGGCTAACACTGAAGCTTTCTTT.

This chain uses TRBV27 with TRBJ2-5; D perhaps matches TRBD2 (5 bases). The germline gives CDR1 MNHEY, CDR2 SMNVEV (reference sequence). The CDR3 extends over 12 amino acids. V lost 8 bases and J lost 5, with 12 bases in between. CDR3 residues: CASGRGWETQYF. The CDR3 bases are TGTGCCAGCGGAAGAGGGTGGGAGACCCAGTACTTC.

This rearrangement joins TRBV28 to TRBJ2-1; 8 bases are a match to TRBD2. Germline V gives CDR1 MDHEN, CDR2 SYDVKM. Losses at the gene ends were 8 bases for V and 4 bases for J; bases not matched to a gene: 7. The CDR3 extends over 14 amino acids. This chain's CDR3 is CASGGLELYNEQFF. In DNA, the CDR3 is TGTGCCAGCGGGGGACTAGAGTTATACAATGAGCAGTTCTTC.

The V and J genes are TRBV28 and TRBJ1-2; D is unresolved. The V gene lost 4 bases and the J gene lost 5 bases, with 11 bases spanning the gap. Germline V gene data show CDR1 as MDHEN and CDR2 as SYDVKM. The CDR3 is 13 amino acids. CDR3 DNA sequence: TGTGCCAGCAGTTCGAGCGGCGGATATGGCTACACCTTC. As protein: CASSSSGGYGYTF.

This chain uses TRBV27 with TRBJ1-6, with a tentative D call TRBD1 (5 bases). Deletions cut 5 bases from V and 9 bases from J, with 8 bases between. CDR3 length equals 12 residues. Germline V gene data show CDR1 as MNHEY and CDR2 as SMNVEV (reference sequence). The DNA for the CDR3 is TGTGCCAGCAGTCCAGGGTTTTCACCCCTCCACTTT. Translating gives CASSPGFSPLHF.

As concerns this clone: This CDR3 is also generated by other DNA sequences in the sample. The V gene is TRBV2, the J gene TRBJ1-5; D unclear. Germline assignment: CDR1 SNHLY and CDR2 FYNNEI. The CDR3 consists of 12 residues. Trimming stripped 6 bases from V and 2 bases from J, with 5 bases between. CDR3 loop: CASRAGNQPQHF. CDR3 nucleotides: TGTGCCAGCAGGGCAGGCAATCAGCCCCAGCATTTT.

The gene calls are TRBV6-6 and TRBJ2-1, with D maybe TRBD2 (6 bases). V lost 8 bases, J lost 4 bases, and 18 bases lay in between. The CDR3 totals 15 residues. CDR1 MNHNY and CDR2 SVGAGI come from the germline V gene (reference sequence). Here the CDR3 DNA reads TGTGCCAGCCAAGTTACGGGAGTAGGGTACAATGAGCAGTTCTTC. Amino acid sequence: CASQVTGVGYNEQFF.

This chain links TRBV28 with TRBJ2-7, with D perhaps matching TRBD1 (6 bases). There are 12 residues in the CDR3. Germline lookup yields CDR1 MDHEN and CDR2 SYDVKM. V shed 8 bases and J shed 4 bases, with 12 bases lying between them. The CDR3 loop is CASGRTVYEQYF. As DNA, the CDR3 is TGTGCCAGCGGCAGGACAGTTTACGAGCAGTACTTC.

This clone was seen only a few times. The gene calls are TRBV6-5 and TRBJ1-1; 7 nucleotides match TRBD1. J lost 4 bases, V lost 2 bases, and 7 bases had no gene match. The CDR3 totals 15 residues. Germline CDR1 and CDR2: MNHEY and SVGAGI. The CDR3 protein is CASSYQTGMGTEAFF. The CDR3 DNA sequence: TGTGCCAGCAGTTACCAGACAGGGATGGGCACTGAAGCTTTCTTT.

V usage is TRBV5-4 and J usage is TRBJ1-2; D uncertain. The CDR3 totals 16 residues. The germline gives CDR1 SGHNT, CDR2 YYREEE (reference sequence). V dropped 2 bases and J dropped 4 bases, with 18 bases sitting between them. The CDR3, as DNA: TGTGCCAGCAGCTTTGATTCCAGAGAAAGACTCTATGGCTACACCTTC. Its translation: CASSFDSRERLYGYTF.

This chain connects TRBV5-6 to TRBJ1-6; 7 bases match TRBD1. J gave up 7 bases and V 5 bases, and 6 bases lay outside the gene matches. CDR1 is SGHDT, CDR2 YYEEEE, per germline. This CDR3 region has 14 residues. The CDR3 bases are TGTGCCAGCAGTTCCGGGACAGAGAATTCACCCCTCCACTTT. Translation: CASSSGTENSPLHF.